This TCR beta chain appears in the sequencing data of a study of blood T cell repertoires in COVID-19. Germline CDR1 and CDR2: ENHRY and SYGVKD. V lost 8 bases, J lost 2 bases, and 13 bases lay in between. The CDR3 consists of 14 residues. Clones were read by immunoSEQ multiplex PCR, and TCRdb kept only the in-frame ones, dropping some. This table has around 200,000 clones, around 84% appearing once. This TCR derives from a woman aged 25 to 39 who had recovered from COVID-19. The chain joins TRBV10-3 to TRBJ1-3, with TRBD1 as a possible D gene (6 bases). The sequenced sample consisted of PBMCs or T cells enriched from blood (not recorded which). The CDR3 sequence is CAIGQTNTGNTIYF. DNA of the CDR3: TGTGCCATCGGACAGACGAATACTGGAAACACCATATATTTT.